The present TCR beta chain was sequenced within a study of OX40 agonist ivuxolimab in advanced cancers. Background on the whole study: The costimulatory receptor OX40 (CD134) was targeted by ivuxolimab, a fully human IgG2 agonistic monoclonal antibody. Intravenous ivuxolimab was administered to patients every 2 weeks at six dose levels: 0.01, 0.1, 0.3, 1.5, 3 and 10 mg/kg. Among the 50 to 55 dose-escalation patients, some 19 had hepatocellular carcinoma, approximately 15 melanoma, 9 renal cell carcinoma and 9 head and neck cancer. A male proportion of roughly 80% and a mean age of roughly 55 years, ranging from 23 to 79, were recorded for the dose-escalation cohort. Patients were allowed to have had prior anti-PD-1, anti-PD-L1 or anti-CTLA-4 therapy, and approximately 40% of the dose-escalation patients had previously received checkpoint inhibitors. Partial responses occurred in three dose-escalation patients: two with cutaneous melanoma and one with hepatocellular carcinoma. Peripheral TCRbeta sequencing was intended to test whether TCR sequence diversity was altered and clonal T-cell expansion was caused by ivuxolimab. The paper covers the monotherapy dose-escalation part of the phase I ivuxolimab trial, which included N ≈ 50 patients. Summary of the overall study and its limitations: In partial responders in the 0.1-3.0 mg/kg groups, normalized peripheral clonal expansion was found to be among the lowest, especially among CD8+ T cells. Low levels of normalized T-cell clonal expansion were also seen in some nonresponding patients. The antigen specificity of the peripheral T cells that underwent clonal expansion was not determined. At doses of 0.1 to 3.0 mg/kg, clonal expansion of both CD4+ and CD8+ blood T cells was observed from baseline to week 6. After ivuxolimab, more expanded clones were found on average in CD8+ T cells than in CD4+ T cells.

The trial excluded patients who had a history of autoimmune disease or who were on systemic immunosuppression. Peripheral blood for TCR sequencing was drawn from every dose cohort at baseline, at cycle 4 day 1 and at cycle 7 day 1. Samples came from an open-label, multicenter, first-in-human phase I dose-escalation trial of ivuxolimab. Adults with locally advanced or metastatic melanoma, renal cell carcinoma, hepatocellular carcinoma or head and neck squamous cell carcinoma were enrolled in the trial. Before TCR sequencing, CD4+ and CD8+ T cells were separately sorted from peripheral blood. For sequencing of the TCRbeta CDR3 region, genomic DNA was extracted from the sorted cells. The immunoSEQ Assay was used for sequencing of TCRbeta CDR3 regions. Entries here come from immuneACCESS through TCRdb and include only in-frame sequences with V and J called. Some clones fail to appear in such tables; in the studies checked, an unresolved V gene covers under half of the shortfall, and the cause of the remainder is unknown. The sample table holds about 30,000 clones, of which about 73% were seen once. 9.5% to 15% of the sample is taken by the ten largest.

V is cut by 3 bases and J by 1 base, and the space between the germline ends is 14 bases. From the cysteine up to the phenylalanine, the CDR3 has a length of 16 residues. CDR3 DNA only is kept here, 48 bases in frame from base 1. Reading the germline V gene gives CDR1 SGHTA and CDR2 FQGNSA. Regarding this clone: This clone's antigen is unknown. Per-nucleotide qualities are absent, and no much larger clonotype sits a single base away.

The origin of this receptor is an adult with an advanced solid tumor such as melanoma, head and neck, liver or kidney cancer. In this chain, TRBV7-2 is recombined with TRBJ2-3; perhaps TRBD1 is the D gene, with 5 bases matching. The sample was CD4+ or CD8+ T cells sorted from blood, taken in a trial of the OX40 agonist ivuxolimab. The base sequence is TGTGCCAGCAGCTTGGTAGGGGCCCTACGCACAGATACGCAGTATTTT. The translation is CASSLVGALRTDTQYF.